This T cell receptor beta chain was captured in a study of CD8 T cell repertoires and HIV-1 epitope variants. Overall study context: Each of Twenty-five Gag and Nef epitope peptides stimulated a separate culture. Control wells had CMV/EBV/flu peptides, negative Ebola AY9, or no peptide. Separate from the cultures, 1M uncultured T cells served as baseline.

Profiling relied on immunoSEQ multiplex PCR, and the TCRdb table lists in-frame clones only, not all of them. Seen here are several thousand clones, around 61% observed once, and the top ten hold over 40%. V lost 6 bases, J lost 7 bases, and 7 bases stayed unmatched. The germline V gene encodes CDR1 MDHEN and CDR2 SYDVKM. This CDR3 has 14 residues. Points on this clone: Its antigen is unidentified.

The chain joins TRBV28 to TRBJ1-5, with 9 bases matching TRBD1. The sample consisted of cultured CD8+ T cells derived from PBMCs. The TCR originated in a male donor with HIV. CDR3 protein: CASSSTGGEQPQHF. CDR3 DNA: TGTGCCAGCAGCTCGACAGGGGGGGAACAGCCCCAGCATTTT.